The clone carrying this T cell receptor (beta chain) was seen a few times. The target antigen is unknown. TCRdb re-called the 5' RACE reads through MiXCR, storing one row per CDR3 protein. The table records more than 100,000 distinct CDR3 sequences, approximately 6.3% of them present only once. V shed 6 bases and J 2 bases; nucleotides not matched to a gene: 9. The CDR3 consists of 15 residues. Per the germline V gene, CDR1 is MNHEY and CDR2 is SVGAGI. The data were obtained in a study of T-cell memory formation after mild COVID-19. About the study: For the most part, TCR clusters were specific to one donor.

Whole-study findings and limits: Clones which contracted sat mainly in CM and EM if CD4+, and in EMRA if CD8+. Whereas later expanders leaned CD4+, clones contracting day 15 to 85 showed a balanced CD4/CD8 makeup.

This chain connects TRBV6-5 to TRBJ2-7, with 8 bases matching TRBD1. Sequenced sample: PBMCs or a T cell subset sorted from them (not recorded which). The receptor's source is an adult woman who had mild COVID-19 (a few samples of this study predate the infection). Cell type and time point are not known. CDR3 in amino acids: CASRPRPDRAYEQYF. In DNA form, the CDR3 reads TGTGCCAGCAGACCCCGCCCGGACAGGGCCTACGAGCAGTACTTC.